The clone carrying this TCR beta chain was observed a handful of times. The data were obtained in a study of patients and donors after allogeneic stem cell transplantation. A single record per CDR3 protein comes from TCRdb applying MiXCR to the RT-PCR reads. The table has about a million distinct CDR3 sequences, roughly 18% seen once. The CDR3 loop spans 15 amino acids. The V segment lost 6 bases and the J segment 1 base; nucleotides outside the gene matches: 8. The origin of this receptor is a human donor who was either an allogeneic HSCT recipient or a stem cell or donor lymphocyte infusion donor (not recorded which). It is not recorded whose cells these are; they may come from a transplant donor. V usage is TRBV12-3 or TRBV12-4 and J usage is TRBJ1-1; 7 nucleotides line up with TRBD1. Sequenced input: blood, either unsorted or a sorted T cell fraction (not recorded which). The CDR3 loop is CASSPWGQRNTEAFF. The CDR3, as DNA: TGTGCCAGCAGCCCTTGGGGACAGAGGAACACTGAAGCTTTCTTT.